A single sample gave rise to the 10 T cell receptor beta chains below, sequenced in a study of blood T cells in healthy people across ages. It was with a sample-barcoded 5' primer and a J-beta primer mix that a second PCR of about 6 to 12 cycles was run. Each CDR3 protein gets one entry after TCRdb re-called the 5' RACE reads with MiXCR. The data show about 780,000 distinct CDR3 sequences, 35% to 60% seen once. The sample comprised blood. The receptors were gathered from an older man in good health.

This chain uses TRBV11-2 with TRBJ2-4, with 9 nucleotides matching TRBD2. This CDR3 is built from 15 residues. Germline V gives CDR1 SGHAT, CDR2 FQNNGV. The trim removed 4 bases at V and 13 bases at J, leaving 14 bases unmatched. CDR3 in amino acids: CASSSASGVYNEQYF. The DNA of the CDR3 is TGTGCCAGCAGCTCGGCTAGCGGGGTTTACAATGAGCAGTACTTC. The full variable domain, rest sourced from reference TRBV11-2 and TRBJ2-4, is EAGVAQSPRYKIIEKRQSVAFWCNPISGHATLYWYQQILGQGPKLLIQFQNNGVVDDSQLPKDRFSAERLKGVDSTLKIQPAKLEDSAVYLCASSSASGVYNEQYFGAGTRLSVL.

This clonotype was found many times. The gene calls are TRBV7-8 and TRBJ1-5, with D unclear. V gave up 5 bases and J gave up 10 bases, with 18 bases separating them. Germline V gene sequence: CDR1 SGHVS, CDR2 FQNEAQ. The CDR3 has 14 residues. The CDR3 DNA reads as TGTGCCAGCAGCCAGGCGGGGTCCCATCTTCCCCAGCATTTT. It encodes CASSQAGSHLPQHF.

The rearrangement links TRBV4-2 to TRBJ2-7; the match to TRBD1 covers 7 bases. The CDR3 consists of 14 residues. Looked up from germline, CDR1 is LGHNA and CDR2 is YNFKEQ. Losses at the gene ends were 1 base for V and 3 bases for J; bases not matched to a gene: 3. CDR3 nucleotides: TGTGCCAGCAGCCAAGTAGGGGGCGTCTACGAGCAGTACTTC. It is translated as CASSQVGGVYEQYF.

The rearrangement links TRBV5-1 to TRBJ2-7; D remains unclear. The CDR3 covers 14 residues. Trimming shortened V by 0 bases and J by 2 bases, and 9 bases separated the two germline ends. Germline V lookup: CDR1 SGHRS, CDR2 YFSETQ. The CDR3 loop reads CASSLEGYAYEQYF. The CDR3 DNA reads TGCGCCAGCAGCTTGGAGGGATATGCCTACGAGCAGTACTTC.

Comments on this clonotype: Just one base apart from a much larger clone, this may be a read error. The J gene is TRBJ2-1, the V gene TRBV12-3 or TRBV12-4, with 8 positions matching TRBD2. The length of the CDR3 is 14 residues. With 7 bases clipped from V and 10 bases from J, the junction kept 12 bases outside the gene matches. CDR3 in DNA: TGTGCCAGCAAGTTGAGACTAGCGAGCTACGAGCAGTTCTTC. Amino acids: CASKLRLASYEQFF.

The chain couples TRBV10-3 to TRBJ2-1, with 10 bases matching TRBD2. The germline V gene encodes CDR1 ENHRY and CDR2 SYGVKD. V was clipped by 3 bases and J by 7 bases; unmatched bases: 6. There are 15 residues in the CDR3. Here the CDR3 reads CAISDGTSDFNEQFF. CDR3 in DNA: TGTGCCATCAGTGACGGGACTAGCGACTTTAATGAGCAGTTCTTC.

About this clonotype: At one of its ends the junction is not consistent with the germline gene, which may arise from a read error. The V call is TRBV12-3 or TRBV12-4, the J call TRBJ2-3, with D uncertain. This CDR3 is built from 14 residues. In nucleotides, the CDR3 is TGTGCCAGCAGTTTGGGGATCAGCGCAGATACGGAGTATTTT. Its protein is CASSLGISADTEYF.

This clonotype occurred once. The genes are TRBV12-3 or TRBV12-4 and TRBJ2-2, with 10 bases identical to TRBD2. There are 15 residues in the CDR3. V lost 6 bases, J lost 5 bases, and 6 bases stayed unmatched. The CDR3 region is CASSQSGRETGELFF. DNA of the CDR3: TGTGCCAGCAGCCAAAGCGGGAGGGAGACCGGGGAGCTGTTTTTT.

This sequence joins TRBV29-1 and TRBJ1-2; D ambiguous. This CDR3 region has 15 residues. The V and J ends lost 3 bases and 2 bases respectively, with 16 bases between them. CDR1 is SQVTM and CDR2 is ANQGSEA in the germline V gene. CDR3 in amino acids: CSVEPAAGINYGYTF. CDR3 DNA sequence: TGCAGCGTTGAGCCGGCCGCAGGCATCAACTATGGCTACACCTTC.

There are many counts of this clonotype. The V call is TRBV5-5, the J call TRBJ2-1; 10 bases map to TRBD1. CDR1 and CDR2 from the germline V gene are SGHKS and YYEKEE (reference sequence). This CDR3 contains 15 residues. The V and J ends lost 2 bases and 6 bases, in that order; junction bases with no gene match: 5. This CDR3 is CASSFGTGVPNEQFF. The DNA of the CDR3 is TGTGCCAGCAGCTTCGGGACAGGGGTTCCCAATGAGCAGTTCTTC. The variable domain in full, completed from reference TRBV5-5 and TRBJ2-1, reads DAGVTQSPTHLIKTRGQQVTLRCSPISGHKSVSWYQQVLGQGPQFIFQYYEKEERGRGNFPDRFSARQFPNYSSELNVNALLLGDSALYLCASSFGTGVPNEQFFGPGTRLTVL.